Listed below are T cell receptor beta chains from one sample, sequenced in a study of blood T cell repertoires in COVID-19. The data were produced by immunoSEQ multiplex PCR, yet TCRdb's version contains in-frame clones alone and is incomplete. The repertoire holds a few hundred thousand clones, with 75% to 90% as singletons. The sample was PBMCs or T cells enriched from blood (not recorded which). The receptors derive from a man aged 25-45 years who had recovered from COVID-19. Both conserved end residues are part of each CDR3. A D gene is named only where the DNA matches it firmly. Some rows mark clone size as missing; the rest say once, few, many or name a class of expanded clone.

TRBJ1-5,TRBD1,-,TRBV19,TGTGCCAGTAGCCTGACAGGGGCTCAGCCCCAGCATTTT,CASSLTGAQPQHF
TRBJ1-2,-,-,TRBV28,TGTGCCAGCAGTTTGTGGGAGGCCTATGGCTACACCTTC,CASSLWEAYGYTF
TRBJ2-7,TRBD1,-,TRBV11-2,TGTGCCAGCAGCTTGATACAGGGGTTGTACTTC,CASSLIQGLYF
TRBJ2-1,-,once,TRBV12-3/TRBV12-4,TGTGCCAGCAGTTCCGACAGGTGGGGTGAGCAGTTCTTC,CASSSDRWGEQFF
TRBJ1-2,TRBD1,-,TRBV28,TGTGCCAGCAGCCATGACAGGGCAGCTAGTCCCTATGGCTACACCTTC,CASSHDRAASPYGYTF
TRBJ1-6,-,-,TRBV25-1,TGTGCCAGCAGGCGAAGCTCCTATAATTCACCCCTCCACTTT,CASRRSSYNSPLHF
TRBJ1-1,TRBD1,few,TRBV4-2,TGTGCCAGCAGCCAACTTCCGGGACAGCACATGAACACTGAAGCTTTCTTT,CASSQLPGQHMNTEAFF
TRBJ2-5,-,-,TRBV4-1,TGCGCCAGCAGCCAAGTTCTGTTAGAGACCCAGTACTTC,CASSQVLLETQYF
TRBJ1-1,-,-,TRBV18,TGTGCCAGCTCACATAGACAGGTGAGGTTGGACACTGAAGCTTTCTTT,CASSHRQVRLDTEAFF
TRBJ2-5,-,-,TRBV19,TGTGCCAGTAGTATGAAACTAGCCCCTGGGACCCAGTACTTC,CASSMKLAPGTQYF
TRBJ1-2,-,-,TRBV5-4,TGTGCCAGCAGCATCGAGACGGACGGGGGGAGAGGCTACACCTTC,CASSIETDGGRGYTF
TRBJ1-1,-,-,TRBV12-3/TRBV12-4,TGTGCCAGCAGTGAGGGCTCTGAAGCTTTCTTT,CASSEGSEAFF